These 20 T cell receptor beta chains originate from one sample sequenced in a study of T cells after yellow fever vaccination. A single record per CDR3 protein comes from TCRdb applying MiXCR to the 5' RACE reads. The sample contains about 350,000 distinct CDR3 sequences, over 4% of which appear only once. The material was PBMCs, obtained 5 days after the yellow fever booster vaccination. The origin of the receptors is a man aged 18-30 years who received the YFV17D yellow fever vaccine.

This clonotype was seen only a few times. V is TRBV5-1 and J is TRBJ2-3; the D call may be TRBD1 or TRBD2 (5 bases each). CDR1 is SGHRS and CDR2 is YFSETQ in the germline V gene. V was cut by 7 bases and J by 10 bases, with 16 bases left in between. This CDR3 has 12 residues. CDR3 sequence reads: CASGAEGRAQYF. The CDR3 DNA reads TGCGCCAGCGGGGCCGAGGGGCGGGCGCAGTATTTT.

This clonotype was counted at least ten times. The rearrangement joins TRBV6-5 to TRBJ2-3; D is tentatively TRBD1 or TRBD2 (5 bases each). The CDR3 covers 14 residues. CDR1 is MNHEY and CDR2 is SVGAGI in the germline V gene. Trimming removed 4 bases at V and 7 bases at J, with 15 bases between. CDR3 protein: CASSSPGPTNTQYF. The CDR3 DNA follows: TGTGCCAGCAGTTCCCCGGGGCCCACGAATACGCAGTATTTT.

This clonotype was detected only a few times. The CDR3 region has the DNA TGTGCCACCAGCAGAGATGAAGGCAGGGTTTGGGAGACCCAGTACTTC. Translation gives CATSRDEGRVWETQYF. The chain recombines TRBV15 with TRBJ2-5; TRBD1 is a possible D gene (5 bases). Trimming took off 0 bases at V and 5 bases at J, with 16 bases between the two ends. Germline CDR1 LNHNV, CDR2 YYDKDF (reference sequence). This CDR3 has 16 residues.

In its sample, this clonotype was seen a few times. The rearrangement uses TRBV28 and TRBJ1-3; weak D call: TRBD1 (5 bases). CDR3 size: 15 residues. V lost 4 bases, J lost 1 base, and 11 bases lay in between. The V gene's germline CDR1 is MDHEN and CDR2 SYDVKM. CDR3 coding DNA: TGTGCCAGCAGTTCCCCAGGGAGATCTGGAAACACCATATATTTT. It specifies CASSSPGRSGNTIYF.

In regard to this clonotype: A read error may account for a junction end that differs from germline. The chain recombines TRBV18 with TRBJ1-4; TRBD1 might be the D (5 bases). CDR1 and CDR2 from the germline V gene are KGHSH and LQKENI. There are 16 residues in the CDR3. CDR3 residues: CASSPPGAAGNGKLFF. The DNA of the CDR3 is TGTGCCAGCTCACCACCCGGGGCAGCGGGGAATGGAAAACTGTTTTTT.

This clonotype was observed many times. Mismatch with germline at one junction end may stem from a read error. The chain links TRBV5-1 to TRBJ2-3, with D possibly matching TRBD1 (6 bases). The CDR3 totals 13 residues. Germline loops: CDR1 SGHRS, CDR2 YFSETQ. CDR3 in amino acids: CASSLGAGDTQYF. CDR3 DNA: TGCGCCAGCAGTTTGGGGGCCGGAGATACGCAGTATTTT.

This clonotype was observed many times. J is TRBJ2-5 and V is TRBV11-2; D uncertain. The CDR3 contains 14 residues. Looked up from germline, CDR1 is SGHAT and CDR2 is FQNNGV. Between the trimmed V and J ends, which lost 3 bases and 2 bases, there was a span of 10 bases. The CDR3 loop is CASSFTRNQETQYF. CDR3 in DNA: TGTGCCAGCAGCTTTACCCGTAATCAAGAGACCCAGTACTTC. The full variable domain, its missing parts supplied by reference TRBV11-2 and TRBJ2-5, is EAGVAQSPRYKIIEKRQSVAFWCNPISGHATLYWYQQILGQGPKLLIQFQNNGVVDDSQLPKDRFSAERLKGVDSTLKIQPAKLEDSAVYLCASSFTRNQETQYFGPGTRLLVL.

This clonotype was seen a few times. The chain carries TRBV4-1 and TRBJ2-3, with 11 bases lining up with TRBD2. This CDR3 comprises 16 residues. Per the germline V gene, CDR1 is MGHRA and CDR2 is YSYEKL. J lost 7 bases, V lost 5 bases, and 11 bases had no gene match. CDR3 sequence (DNA): TGCGCCAGCAGCAAGACTAGCGGGGAGCCGTGGCATACGCAGTATTTT. Translated, it gives CASSKTSGEPWHTQYF.

This sequence joins TRBV20-1 and TRBJ2-7, with D perhaps matching TRBD1 (5 bases). The V gene lost 2 bases and the J gene lost 2 bases, with 16 bases spanning the gap. The CDR3 loop spans 15 amino acids. CDR1 and CDR2 (germline): DFQATT, SNEGSKA (reference sequence). The CDR3 here is CSARIRAGLPYEQYF. The CDR3 DNA sequence: TGCAGTGCTAGAATTCGGGCAGGGTTACCCTACGAGCAGTACTTC.

A few counts support this clonotype. This chain links TRBV3-1 with TRBJ1-3, with unresolved D. Trimming removed 0 bases from V and 0 bases from J, with 6 bases in between. CDR3 length: 15 amino acids. The germline CDR1 and CDR2 sequences are LGHDT and YNNKEL (reference sequence). The CDR3 DNA sequence: TGTGCCAGCAGCCAAGACGTGACCTCTGGAAACACCATATATTTT. It is translated as CASSQDVTSGNTIYF.

This clonotype was seen ten or more times. J is TRBJ1-5 and V is TRBV4-1, with D hard to call. In germline, CDR1 is MGHRA, CDR2 YSYEKL. The CDR3 length is 16 residues. V lost 1 base to trimming and J lost 0 bases, with 10 bases between them. The CDR3 loop is CASSQGTGYSNQPQHF. CDR3 bases: TGCGCCAGCAGCCAAGGGACGGGTTATAGCAATCAGCCCCAGCATTTT.

This clonotype showed up just a few times. The chain uses TRBV28 and TRBJ1-5, with unresolved D. V was pared by 7 bases and J by 5 bases, with 18 bases between. Germline CDR1 MDHEN, CDR2 SYDVKM. The CDR3 is 15 amino acids. The CDR3 DNA reads as TGTGCCAGCACCTCCGGTGAAGGGAGGTATCAGCCCCAGCATTTT. Translating gives CASTSGEGRYQPQHF.

There are a few counts of this clonotype. V is TRBV4-1 and J is TRBJ1-4, with 7 bases lining up with TRBD1. The CDR3 has 18 amino acids. The V and J ends lost 1 base and 9 bases, in that order; junction bases with no gene match: 17. CDR1 is MGHRA, CDR2 YSYEKL, per germline. DNA of the CDR3: TGCGCCAGCAGCCAAGGACAGGGTGGGGAAAGGATTTGGAAAAAACTGTTTTTT. Translated, it gives CASSQGQGGERIWKKLFF.

This clonotype was picked up a small number of times. The rearrangement links TRBV4-2 to TRBJ1-2; D is ambiguous. This CDR3 has 15 residues. Trimming left V 9 bases short and J 3 bases short, with 20 bases between. The germline gives CDR1 LGHNA, CDR2 YNFKEQ. This CDR3 is CASRDMAGPYYGYTF. For the CDR3, the DNA is TGTGCCAGTCGAGATATGGCCGGCCCATACTATGGCTACACCTTC.

This clonotype was counted only a few times. The CDR3 DNA reads TGCGCCAGCAGCCAAGAGGTCCTTACCTACGAGCAGTACTTC. Translation gives CASSQEVLTYEQYF. The genes are TRBV4-3 and TRBJ2-7; the D is unclear. The CDR3 is made up of 14 amino acids. Trimming took off 0 bases at V and 2 bases at J, with 8 bases between the two ends. The V gene's germline CDR1 is LGHNA and CDR2 YSLEER.

Ten or more counts support this clonotype. At one end the junction does not follow the germline gene, possibly because of a read error. The chain joins TRBV2 to TRBJ2-3, with D possibly being TRBD1 (6 bases). Looked up from germline, CDR1 is SNHLY and CDR2 is FYNNEI. This CDR3 has 13 residues. The CDR3 loop is CASREGQTDTQYF. As DNA, the CDR3 is TGTGCCAGCAGGGAAGGACAGACAGATACGCAGTATTTT.

This clonotype was observed at least ten times. V gene TRBV7-9 combines with J gene TRBJ2-3; unclear D gene. The germline V gene encodes CDR1 SEHNR and CDR2 FQNEAQ (reference sequence). V was shortened by 8 bases and J by 1 base, with 4 bases between the two germline ends. CDR3 size: 11 residues. CDR3 residues: CASGGTDTQYF. CDR3 DNA: TGTGCCAGCGGAGGCACAGATACGCAGTATTTT.

This clonotype was detected only a few times. This chain links TRBV6-5 with TRBJ2-1; the D is unclear. Germline assignment: CDR1 MNHEY and CDR2 SVGAGI. Trimming shortened V by 0 bases and J by 3 bases, and 3 bases separated the two germline ends. The CDR3 has 13 residues. This chain's CDR3 is CASSYSNYNEQFF. The CDR3 DNA sequence: TGTGCCAGCAGTTACTCCAACTACAATGAGCAGTTCTTC.

In its sample, this clonotype was seen a few times. This rearrangement joins TRBV25-1 to TRBJ1-3; D not certain. The V end was cut by 1 base, the J end by 4 bases, with 14 bases between. Germline V gene sequence: CDR1 MGHDK, CDR2 SYGVNS. The CDR3 loop spans 16 amino acids. CDR3: CASSEFSGSAGNTIYF. The CDR3 bases are TGTGCCAGCAGTGAATTTTCGGGGTCGGCCGGAAACACCATATATTTT.

This clonotype turned up a few times. The V and J genes are TRBV7-3 and TRBJ2-2; D remains unclear. In germline, CDR1 is SGHTA, CDR2 FQGTGA. V was pared by 4 bases and J by 2 bases, with 5 bases between. This CDR3 contains 13 residues. As DNA, the CDR3 is TGTGCCAGCAGCTCTGAAAACACCGGGGAGCTGTTTTTT. This gives the protein CASSSENTGELFF.